Detailed here is one T cell receptor (beta chain). These data originate in a study of cytomegalovirus exposure and HLA in healthy donors. This PCR relied on a set of 60 Vbeta primers and 13 Jbeta primers. Clones were read by immunoSEQ multiplex PCR, and TCRdb kept only the in-frame ones, dropping some. The sample contains around 200,000 clones, 77% of which appear only once. This CDR3 is built from 14 residues. Per the germline V gene, CDR1 is SGHRS and CDR2 is YFSETQ. Trimming took 5 bases from V and 6 from J; bases not matched to a gene: 7. This chain joins TRBV5-1 and TRBJ2-4, with TRBD2 matching 8 bases. Sample: PBMCs. The receptor comes from a woman aged 60-70 years in good health and CMV-seropositive. CDR3 region: CASSDPGGVNIQYF. For the CDR3, the DNA is TGCGCCAGCAGTGACCCGGGGGGGGTAAACATTCAGTACTTC.